The 27 T cell receptor beta chains below come from one sample, sequenced in a study of T cell responses to AZD1222 COVID-19 vaccine. Repertoires were generated with immunoSEQ multiplex PCR, while TCRdb's copy carries only in-frame clones and drops some. The sample lists 100,000 or so clones, approximately 86% occurring once. Sample: peripheral blood, taken on day 0 of AZD1222 vaccination. Receptor source: an adult in good health.

V and J are TRBV19 and TRBJ1-1, with 9 bases matching TRBD1. This CDR3 comprises 14 residues. The germline V gene has CDR1 LNHDA and CDR2 SQIVND (reference sequence). Losses at the gene ends were 6 bases for V and 6 bases for J; bases not matched to a gene: 8. The CDR3 is CASRDRDRVSEAFF. Written as DNA, the CDR3 is TGTGCCAGTAGGGACCGGGACAGGGTTTCTGAAGCTTTCTTT.

The chain is built from TRBV7-9 and TRBJ2-7; unclear D gene. The CDR3 totals 11 residues. The germline V and J ends were trimmed by 0 bases and 5 bases, with 2 bases remaining between them. The germline gives CDR1 SEHNR, CDR2 FQNEAQ (reference sequence). The CDR3 bases are TGTGCCAGCAGCTTAGCCCACGAGCAGTACTTC. Translation gives CASSLAHEQYF.

The chain employs TRBV14 and TRBJ2-2; D is unclear. This CDR3 contains 13 residues. Germline V gene lookup returns CDR1 SGHDN and CDR2 FVKESK. The V gene lost 0 bases and the J gene lost 6 bases, with 5 bases spanning the gap. The CDR3 DNA is TGTGCCAGCAGCCAAGATATTGCCGGGGAGCTGTTTTTT. This sequence encodes CASSQDIAGELFF.

The chain joins TRBV6-2 or TRBV6-3 to TRBJ1-3; unclear D gene. Trimming left V 2 bases short and J 0 bases short, with 8 bases between. This CDR3 spans 15 amino acids. Germline-derived CDR1 and CDR2 are MNHEY and SVGEGT. DNA of the CDR3: TGTGCCAGCAGTTACGGGCATTCCTCTGGAAACACCATATATTTT. It translates to CASSYGHSSGNTIYF.

The chain recombines TRBV7-2 with TRBJ2-1; 10 bases map to TRBD2. The CDR3 has 14 residues. The germline gives CDR1 SGHTA, CDR2 FQGNSA. The trim removed 6 bases at V and 8 bases at J, leaving 7 bases unmatched. The CDR3 loop reads CASSKLAGAYEQFF. The CDR3 coding sequence is TGTGCCAGCAGTAAGCTAGCGGGAGCCTATGAGCAGTTCTTC.

The rearrangement uses TRBV2 and TRBJ1-1; TRBD1 might be the D (5 bases). The V end lost 5 bases, the J end lost 4 bases, and 20 bases lay between the germline ends. CDR1 is SNHLY, CDR2 FYNNEI, per germline. There are 16 residues in the CDR3. CDR3 protein: CASSLEGLTGATEAFF. In DNA, the CDR3 is TGTGCCAGCAGTTTAGAGGGACTCACTGGGGCCACTGAAGCTTTCTTT.

The V gene is TRBV7-9, the J gene TRBJ1-5; TRBD1 aligns across 7 bases. The CDR3 contains 15 residues. V was pared by 1 base and J by 4 bases, with 4 bases of the junction left unmatched. Per germline, CDR1 SEHNR and CDR2 FQNEAQ (reference sequence). The CDR3 here is CASSLGGTVNQPQHF. CDR3 nucleotides: TGTGCCAGCAGCTTAGGGGGGACAGTAAATCAGCCCCAGCATTTT.

The chain combines TRBV27 with TRBJ1-1; TRBD1 is a possible D gene (6 bases). The CDR3 loop spans 12 amino acids. V was cut by 8 bases and J by 9 bases, with 16 bases left in between. Per the germline V gene, CDR1 is MNHEY and CDR2 is SMNVEV (reference sequence). Here the CDR3 reads CASGRGQTKAFF. In DNA, the CDR3 is TGTGCCAGCGGGCGGGGACAAACAAAAGCTTTCTTT.

This clone was seen just once. The chain is built from TRBV7-9 and TRBJ2-7; D tentatively reads TRBD1 or TRBD2 (5 bases each). From germline, CDR1 is SEHNR and CDR2 FQNEAQ (reference sequence). CDR3 length equals 14 residues. Trimming removed 5 bases from V and 3 bases from J, with 14 bases in between. For the CDR3, the DNA is TGTGCCAGCAGCCCCGGGATGGGGGTCTACGAGCAGTACTTC. Protein product: CASSPGMGVYEQYF.

This chain connects TRBV6-5 to TRBJ1-2; tentatively, D is TRBD1 (5 bases). V was cut by 3 bases and J by 8 bases, with 13 bases left in between. CDR3 length equals 13 residues. Germline CDR1 and CDR2: MNHEY and SVGAGI. CDR3 region: CASSYQGPGGYTF. DNA for the CDR3: TGTGCCAGCAGTTATCAGGGACCTGGGGGCTACACCTTC.

This clone was recorded once. The chain has TRBV28 and TRBJ1-5; weak D call: TRBD1 (5 bases). Trimming cost V 3 bases and J 2 bases, with 20 bases left between them. This CDR3 comprises 18 residues. Germline CDR1 and CDR2: MDHEN and SYDVKM. CDR3 in amino acids: CASSFSRKGLIRNQPQHF. For the CDR3, the DNA is TGTGCCAGCAGTTTCTCGAGGAAGGGACTGATACGCAATCAGCCCCAGCATTTT.

J is TRBJ2-2 and V is TRBV5-5; TRBD2 matches at 12 bases. Germline V lookup: CDR1 SGHKS, CDR2 YYEKEE (reference sequence). The CDR3 runs 18 residues. The V and J ends lost 3 bases and 8 bases, in that order; junction bases with no gene match: 14. The CDR3 spells CASSSLRPSGRAVGELFF. The CDR3 DNA reads TGTGCCAGCAGCTCCCTCCGGCCTAGCGGGAGGGCCGTAGGGGAGCTGTTTTTT.

The chain couples TRBV28 to TRBJ1-2, with 7 nucleotides matching TRBD1. Germline V CDR1 and CDR2: MDHEN, SYDVKM. V was pared by 10 bases and J by 8 bases, with 10 bases of the junction left unmatched. This CDR3 is built from 12 residues. The CDR3 DNA reads TGTGCCATTTCCTCCTCCAGGGGGGGCTACACCTTC. Translated, it gives CAISSSRGGYTF.

The J gene is TRBJ2-7, the V gene TRBV7-8; 14 bases fit TRBD2. V was clipped by 5 bases and J by 2 bases; unmatched bases: 8. Germline lookup yields CDR1 SGHVS and CDR2 FQNEAQ. This CDR3 spans 17 amino acids. The CDR3 sequence: CASSAGLAGGLAYEQYF. CDR3 bases: TGTGCCAGCAGCGCCGGACTAGCGGGGGGTTTGGCCTACGAGCAGTACTTC. Based on the CDR3 plus reference TRBV7-8 and TRBJ2-7, the full variable domain is GAGVSQSPRYKVAKRGQDVALRCDPISGHVSLFWYQQALGQGPEFLTYFQNEAQLDKSGLPSDRFFAERPEGSVSTLKIQRTQQEDSAVYLCASSAGLAGGLAYEQYFGPGTRLTVT.

The chain uses TRBV6-1 and TRBJ1-6; D is unclear. V lost 3 bases, J lost 6 bases, and 9 bases lay in between. The CDR3 totals 14 residues. Germline V gene data show CDR1 as MNHNS and CDR2 as SASEGT. Here the CDR3 DNA reads TGTGCCAGCAGTGATTATTCGGGTAATTCACCCCTCCACTTT. Amino acid sequence: CASSDYSGNSPLHF.

This chain links TRBV30 with TRBJ1-1, with D hard to call. The CDR3 runs to 13 residues. The germline gives CDR1 GTSNPN, CDR2 SVGIG (reference sequence). Trimming left V 2 bases short and J 1 base short, with 8 bases between. The CDR3: CAWSTGQNTEAFF. In DNA form, the CDR3 reads TGTGCCTGGAGTACCGGGCAGAACACTGAAGCTTTCTTT.

Regarding this clone: Other DNA variants within this sample encode the same CDR3. The chain employs TRBV24-1 and TRBJ2-2; D gene uncertain. Trimming took off 5 bases at V and 2 bases at J, with 8 bases between the two ends. The V gene's germline CDR1 is KGHDR and CDR2 SFDVKD. The CDR3 totals 14 residues. The CDR3 reads CATSAPPNTGELFF. For the CDR3, the DNA is TGTGCCACCAGTGCCCCCCCTAACACCGGGGAGCTGTTTTTT.

The rearrangement links TRBV19 to TRBJ1-1; a possible D gene is TRBD1 (5 bases). CDR3 size: 13 residues. Germline V CDR1 and CDR2: LNHDA, SQIVND (reference sequence). V shed 6 bases and J shed 1 base, with 9 bases lying between them. The CDR3 DNA sequence: TGTGCCAGTAGCCCGACAGAGAACACTGAAGCTTTCTTT. As protein: CASSPTENTEAFF.

The chain uses TRBV28 and TRBJ2-5, with 11 positions matching TRBD2. In germline, CDR1 is MDHEN, CDR2 SYDVKM. Losses at the gene ends were 6 bases for V and 3 bases for J; bases not matched to a gene: 9. The CDR3 covers 16 residues. The CDR3 region has the DNA TGTGCCAGCAGGTCTCCGGGACTAGCGGCCAAAGAGACCCAGTACTTC. It yields the protein CASRSPGLAAKETQYF. The variable domain in full, with the rest retrieved from reference TRBV28 and TRBJ2-5, is DVKVTQSSRYLVKRTGEKVFLECVQDMDHENMFWYRQDPGLGLRLIYFSYDVKMKEKGDIPEGYSVSREKKERFSLILESASTNQTSMYLCASRSPGLAAKETQYFGPGTRLLVL.

The rearrangement joins TRBV2 to TRBJ2-2; 12 nucleotides line up with TRBD2. CDR1 is SNHLY, CDR2 FYNNEI, per germline. The CDR3 is 16 residues long. The V and J ends lost 4 bases and 7 bases, in that order; junction bases with no gene match: 7. The CDR3 reads CASSAELAGGNGELFF. CDR3 coding DNA: TGTGCCAGCAGTGCGGAACTAGCGGGGGGTAACGGGGAGCTGTTTTTT.

V usage is TRBV5-1 and J usage is TRBJ1-1; no firm D call. V lost 3 bases to trimming and J lost 8 bases, with 11 bases between them. The CDR3 covers 12 residues. CDR1 and CDR2 (germline): SGHRS, YFSETQ. In DNA form, the CDR3 reads TGCGCCAGCAGCTCCCCCGGGATCGAAGCTTTCTTT. Its protein is CASSSPGIEAFF.

This sequence joins TRBV28 and TRBJ2-7, with 11 bases identical to TRBD1. Unmatched junction bases numbered 5, after V lost 3 bases and J lost 4 bases. This CDR3 has 15 amino acids. Looked up from germline, CDR1 is MDHEN and CDR2 is SYDVKM. CDR3 residues: CASSLSGQGVYEQYF. The DNA of the CDR3 is TGTGCCAGCAGTTTGTCGGGACAGGGGGTATACGAGCAGTACTTC.

The gene calls are TRBV19 and TRBJ2-3, with D maybe TRBD1 (6 bases). Germline V gene lookup returns CDR1 LNHDA and CDR2 SQIVND (reference sequence). With 2 bases removed from V and 2 bases from J, the gap between germline ends came to 14 bases. The CDR3 length is 16 residues. The CDR3 loop reads CASSIMGRGPTDTQYF. The CDR3 nucleotides are TGTGCCAGTAGTATAATGGGCAGGGGCCCCACAGATACGCAGTATTTT.

This clone turned up a few times. The chain is built from TRBV6-5 and TRBJ1-5, with D unclear. This CDR3 has 13 residues. Deletions cut 5 bases from V and 7 bases from J, with 12 bases between. Germline CDR1 is MNHEY and CDR2 is SVGAGI. The CDR3 DNA is TGTGCCAGCAGTCGGCGTGCGCACCAGCCCCAGCATTTT. Its translation is CASSRRAHQPQHF.

The V call is TRBV4-1, the J call TRBJ1-1; D is uncertain. There are 14 residues in the CDR3. The V end was cut by 0 bases, the J end by 2 bases, with 7 bases between. From germline, CDR1 is MGHRA and CDR2 YSYEKL. The CDR3 coding sequence is TGCGCCAGCAGCCAAGAGTGGGCTAACACTGAAGCTTTCTTT. Translation gives CASSQEWANTEAFF.

This clone was detected only once. V is TRBV7-2 and J is TRBJ2-1; no reliable D call. The V end was cut by 4 bases, the J end by 0 bases, with 10 bases between. The CDR3 has 15 residues. CDR1 is SGHTA and CDR2 is FQGNSA in the germline V gene. CDR3 in amino acids: CASSYHSSSYNEQFF. CDR3 nucleotide sequence: TGTGCCAGCAGCTACCACTCTAGCTCCTACAATGAGCAGTTCTTC.

The chain combines TRBV18 with TRBJ1-1; tentative D call: TRBD1 (5 bases). Trimming removed 2 bases at V and 2 bases at J, with 9 bases between. The CDR3 has 14 amino acids. The germline gives CDR1 KGHSH, CDR2 LQKENI. The CDR3 region is CASSPRQLNTEAFF. The CDR3 region has the DNA TGTGCCAGCTCACCAAGACAGCTAAACACTGAAGCTTTCTTT.